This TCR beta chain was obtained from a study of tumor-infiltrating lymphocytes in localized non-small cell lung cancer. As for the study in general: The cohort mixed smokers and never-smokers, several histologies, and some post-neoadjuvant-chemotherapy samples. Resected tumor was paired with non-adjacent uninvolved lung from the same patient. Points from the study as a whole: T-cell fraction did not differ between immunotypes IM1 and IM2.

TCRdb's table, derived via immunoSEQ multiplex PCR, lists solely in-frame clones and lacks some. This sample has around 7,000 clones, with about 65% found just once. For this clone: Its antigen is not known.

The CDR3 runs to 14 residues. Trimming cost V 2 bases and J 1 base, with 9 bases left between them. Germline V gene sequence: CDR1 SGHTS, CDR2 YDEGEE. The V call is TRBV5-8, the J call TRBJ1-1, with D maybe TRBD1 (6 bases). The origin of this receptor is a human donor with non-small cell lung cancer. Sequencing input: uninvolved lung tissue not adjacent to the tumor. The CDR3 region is CASSFTGQNTEAFF. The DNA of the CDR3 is TGTGCCAGCAGCTTCACAGGGCAGAACACTGAAGCTTTCTTT.